This entry lists 17 T cell receptor beta chains sequenced from one sample in a study of T cells in localized non-small cell lung cancer (dated by TCRdb to 2019 to 2021). The library relied on the immunoSEQ multiplex PCR assay. The immuneACCESS repertoire file appears here via TCRdb, limited to in-frame rearrangements. These files lack a portion of the clones; in checked studies, under half of the deficit traces to unresolved V genes, and the cause of the others is not known. The sample records under 40,000 clones, 90% to 95% of which are singletons. Together, the top ten hold roughly 7.7% of the sample. The source was peripheral blood, collected before any cancer treatment. Source of these receptors: a female donor of 60 years or more with stage I lung adenocarcinoma.

Worth noting for this clone: A read error is likely, as this CDR3 ends without the conserved phenylalanine or tryptophan. The CDR3 here is CASSFRQGGSGYTL. CDR3 in DNA: TGTGCCAGCAGTTTCCGACAGGGGGGTAGCGGCTACACCCTC. The J gene is TRBJ1-2, the V gene TRBV6-4, with 9 bases identical to TRBD1. Per germline, CDR1 MRHNA and CDR2 SNTAGT. The CDR3 has 14 amino acids. Unmatched junction bases numbered 9, after V lost 5 bases and J lost 8 bases.

The table lists this clone with a few counts. This CDR3 is CAWTPGDQPQHF. CDR3 DNA sequence: TGTGCCTGGACCCCAGGGGATCAGCCCCAGCATTTT. The rearrangement uses TRBV30 and TRBJ1-5; D perhaps matches TRBD1 (6 bases). The CDR3 is made up of 12 amino acids. Germline lookup yields CDR1 GTSNPN and CDR2 SVGIG (reference sequence). Trimming pared 4 bases from V and 5 bases from J, leaving 9 bases between.

This clone has a handful of counts. V and J are TRBV4-1 and TRBJ2-7; 10 bases fit TRBD1. Germline V gene lookup returns CDR1 MGHRA and CDR2 YSYEKL. V lost 3 bases, J lost 2 bases, and 1 base stayed unmatched. CDR3 length: 14 amino acids. The CDR3 DNA follows: TGCGCCAGCAGCCAGGGACAGGGGACCTACGAGCAGTACTTC. Amino acid sequence: CASSQGQGTYEQYF.

This chain uses TRBV18 with TRBJ2-7; D possibly matches TRBD1 or TRBD2 (5 bases each). The CDR3 length is 14 residues. Germline assignment: CDR1 KGHSH and CDR2 LQKENI. Trimming took off 2 bases at V and 2 bases at J, with 10 bases between the two ends. The CDR3 is CASSPRDGTYEQYF. CDR3 bases: TGTGCCAGCTCACCAAGGGACGGAACCTACGAGCAGTACTTC.

V gene TRBV7-9 combines with J gene TRBJ2-5, with 8 nucleotides matching TRBD1. The CDR3 contains 14 residues. CDR1 and CDR2 (germline): SEHNR, FQNEAQ (reference sequence). V gave up 1 base and J gave up 11 bases; unmatched junction bases: 9. This chain's CDR3 is CASSLESGGRDQYF. The DNA of the CDR3 is TGTGCCAGCAGCTTAGAATCAGGGGGCCGTGATCAGTACTTC.

As for this clone: Other DNA variants within this sample encode the same CDR3. This chain links TRBV28 with TRBJ1-1, with TRBD1 identical over 8 bases. The CDR3 is 13 amino acids. V dropped 4 bases and J dropped 6; count of bases not matched to a gene: 4. Germline V lookup: CDR1 MDHEN, CDR2 SYDVKM. DNA of the CDR3: TGTGCCAGCAGTTGGCAGGGGGCCTCTGAAGCTTTCTTT. This encodes CASSWQGASEAFF.

CDR3 DNA sequence: TGTGCCTGGAGCCAGGGGGCGCTTAATCAGCCCCAGCATTTT. Protein: CAWSQGALNQPQHF. The rearrangement uses TRBV30 and TRBJ1-5; the match to TRBD1 covers 8 bases. In germline, CDR1 is GTSNPN, CDR2 SVGIG (reference sequence). CDR3 length: 14 residues. The junction had 5 bases not matched to a gene; V was cut back by 3 bases and J by 4 bases. Supplemented by reference TRBV30 and TRBJ1-5, the full variable domain reads SQTIHQWPATLVQPVGSPLSLECTVEGTSNPNLYWYRQAAGRGLQLLFYSVGIGQISSEVPQNLSASRPQDRQFILSSKKLLLSDSGFYLCAWSQGALNQPQHFGDGTRLSIL.

The J gene is TRBJ1-6, the V gene TRBV9; 7 bases are shared with TRBD1. The CDR3 runs 15 residues. Germline V CDR1 and CDR2: SGDLS, YYNGEE. Trimming took 4 bases from V and 7 from J; bases not matched to a gene: 8. This CDR3 reads CASSLVTGTNSPLHF. The DNA of the CDR3 is TGTGCCAGCAGCTTAGTGACAGGGACAAATTCACCCCTCCACTTT.

This clone was seen more than once but under ten times. V is TRBV19 and J is TRBJ1-5; D gene uncertain. Germline V gives CDR1 LNHDA, CDR2 SQIVND (reference sequence). CDR3 size: 15 residues. Trimming removed 3 bases from V and 0 bases from J, with 9 bases in between. CDR3 in DNA: TGTGCCAGTAGTATTTCGTCCTATAGCAATCAGCCCCAGCATTTT. It codes for CASSISSYSNQPQHF.

The CDR3 DNA reads TGTGCCAGCAGTTCAGGGGCGGTCTATGGCTACACCTTC. Protein: CASSSGAVYGYTF. This chain joins TRBV28 and TRBJ1-2; D perhaps matches TRBD1 (6 bases). CDR1 and CDR2 from the germline V gene are MDHEN and SYDVKM. V lost 4 bases and J lost 4, with 10 bases in between. There are 13 residues in the CDR3.

This clone occurred a few times. V gene TRBV7-2 combines with J gene TRBJ2-7, with D possibly matching TRBD1 (6 bases). The CDR3 consists of 13 residues. Germline V gene data show CDR1 as SGHTA and CDR2 as FQGNSA. Between the trimmed V and J ends, which lost 5 bases and 5 bases, there was a span of 13 bases. DNA of the CDR3: TGTGCCAGCAGCGTGACAGGTTTTGACGAGCAGTACGTC. Translating gives CASSVTGFDEQYV.

The rearrangement links TRBV15 to TRBJ2-5, with D possibly being TRBD2 (7 bases). The CDR3 spans 16 residues. V was pared by 2 bases and J by 2 bases, with 15 bases between. The germline gives CDR1 LNHNV, CDR2 YYDKDF (reference sequence). The CDR3 spells CATSRRGAAGQETQYF. The CDR3 coding sequence is TGTGCCACCAGCAGACGGGGGGCAGCGGGGCAAGAGACCCAGTACTTC.

The chain has TRBV18 and TRBJ2-7, with D maybe TRBD2 (5 bases). Trimming cost V 0 bases and J 0 bases, with 6 bases left between them. The CDR3 consists of 14 residues. From germline, CDR1 is KGHSH and CDR2 LQKENI. The CDR3 sequence is CASSPPGLSYEQYF. The DNA of the CDR3 is TGTGCCAGCTCACCACCTGGACTCTCCTACGAGCAGTACTTC.

The rearrangement uses TRBV4-3 and TRBJ1-1; no clear D gene. Germline assignment: CDR1 LGHNA and CDR2 YSLEER. V gave up 0 bases and J gave up 1 base, with 9 bases separating them. This CDR3 is built from 15 residues. The CDR3 DNA sequence: TGCGCCAGCAGCCAAGATAGTACGAAGAACACTGAAGCTTTCTTT. Translating gives CASSQDSTKNTEAFF.

This clone was observed a few times. The rearrangement links TRBV6-6 to TRBJ2-3; unclear D gene. Germline loops: CDR1 MNHNY, CDR2 SVGAGI (reference sequence). Trimming removed 6 bases from V and 1 base from J, with 14 bases in between. The CDR3 contains 15 residues. The CDR3 nucleotides read TGTGCCAGCAGCCCTCGCCGCCTCGGCACAGATACGCAGTATTTT. This codes for CASSPRRLGTDTQYF.

Comments on this clone: A junction end diverges from the germline sequence, so it may reflect a read error. The chain is built from TRBV7-7 and TRBJ1-5; D uncertain. The CDR3 runs to 13 residues. Per germline, CDR1 SSHAT and CDR2 FNYEAQ (reference sequence). In DNA, the CDR3 is TGTGCTAGCAGCCGCGACACAAATCAGCCCCAGCATTTT. It specifies CASSRDTNQPQHF.

The rearrangement links TRBV5-5 to TRBJ2-7, with D perhaps being TRBD1 or TRBD2 (6 bases each). The CDR3 runs to 14 residues. In germline, CDR1 is SGHKS, CDR2 YYEKEE (reference sequence). Trimming removed 0 bases from V and 7 bases from J, with 14 bases in between. The CDR3 DNA follows: TGTGCCAGCAGCTTGGTGACGGGGGCGGGTGAGCAGTACGTC. Translation gives CASSLVTGAGEQYV.